A single sample gave rise to the 9 T cell receptor beta chains below, sequenced in a study of T cell repertoires in cytomegalovirus infection. No antigen is known for these receptors. TCRdb reanalysed the reads using MiXCR and keeps one entry per CDR3 protein. The table lists fewer than 1,000,000 distinct CDR3 sequences, roughly a third of them singletons. Sequenced here: cultured CD8+ T cells from PBMCs, sampled from culture after CMV antigen stimulation. The receptors stem from a human donor in good health (CMV status not recorded). Some clones in this sample may be carry-over from other donors' samples.

This clonotype was seen only a few times. The chain employs TRBV20-1 and TRBJ2-3; TRBD2 matches 10 bases. The CDR3 spans 17 residues. The V gene's germline CDR1 is DFQATT and CDR2 SNEGSKA (reference sequence). Losses at the gene ends were 0 bases for V and 6 bases for J; bases not matched to a gene: 12. In DNA, the CDR3 is TGCAGTGCTAGAGATCCCGGGACTAGCGCGGGGCGGGATACGCAGTATTTT. Translated, it gives CSARDPGTSAGRDTQYF.

There are many counts of this clonotype. This chain connects TRBV6-1 to TRBJ2-3; D is unclear. The length of the CDR3 is 15 residues. Germline CDR1 reads MNHNS; CDR2 reads SASEGT. Trimming cost V 7 bases and J 2 bases, with 16 bases left between them. CDR3 nucleotide sequence: TGTGCCAGCAATAAACGGGCAGGCACCACAGATACGCAGTATTTT. It yields the protein CASNKRAGTTDTQYF.

This clonotype has more than one count but fewer than ten. This rearrangement joins TRBV19 to TRBJ2-5; D is perhaps TRBD1 or TRBD2 (6 bases each). The CDR3 consists of 14 residues. Germline loops: CDR1 LNHDA, CDR2 SQIVND (reference sequence). Trimming stripped 9 bases from V and 9 bases from J, with 23 bases between. CDR3 sequence reads: CASRLTGTSGPQYF. The CDR3 DNA reads TGTGCCAGCCGTCTCACAGGGACTTCCGGGCCCCAGTACTTC.

This clonotype was detected ten times or more. The chain joins TRBV7-6 to TRBJ2-7; a weak D match, TRBD2 (5 bases). V gave up 4 bases and J gave up 4 bases, with 20 bases separating them. Germline values: CDR1 SGHVS, CDR2 FNYEAQ. This CDR3 contains 16 residues. In nucleotides, the CDR3 is TGTGCCAGCAGCTCGTATGCGGGCCTCAAAGGGTACGAGCAGTACTTC. It encodes CASSSYAGLKGYEQYF. Combining the CDR3 with reference TRBV7-6 and TRBJ2-7 gives the whole variable domain GAGVSQSPRYKVTKRGQDVALRCDPISGHVSLYWYRQALGQGPEFLTYFNYEAQQDKSGLPNDRFSAERPEGSISTLTIQRTEQRDSAMYRCASSSYAGLKGYEQYFGPGTRLTVT.

The chain combines TRBV27 with TRBJ1-5; 8 bases line up with TRBD1. CDR1 is MNHEY and CDR2 is SMNVEV in the germline V gene (reference sequence). With V trimmed by 5 bases and J by 5 bases, 8 bases remained unmatched. This CDR3 has 15 residues. The CDR3 region has the DNA TGTGCCAGCAGTACGACAGGGGAGTACGATCAGCCCCAGCATTTT. Protein: CASSTTGEYDQPQHF.

V gene TRBV12-3 or TRBV12-4 combines with J gene TRBJ2-2; tentatively, D is TRBD2 (6 bases). The V end was cut by 5 bases, the J end by 4 bases, with 14 bases between. The CDR3 is 15 residues long. The CDR3 sequence: CASSRSGAGTGELFF. The CDR3 DNA sequence: TGTGCCAGCAGTCGTAGCGGTGCTGGCACCGGGGAGCTGTTTTTT.

V is TRBV19 and J is TRBJ2-7; D unclear. Trimming left V 6 bases short and J 8 bases short, with 11 bases between. The CDR3 contains 11 residues. In germline, CDR1 is LNHDA, CDR2 SQIVND (reference sequence). CDR3 sequence (DNA): TGTGCCAGTAGAGACCCTTCCCAGCAGTACTTC. Translating it yields CASRDPSQQYF.

At least ten counts were recorded for this clonotype. This chain links TRBV7-6 with TRBJ2-2, with 10 bases identical to TRBD1. The CDR3 runs to 15 residues. Germline CDR1 reads SGHVS; CDR2 reads FNYEAQ. J lost 7 bases, V lost 5 bases, and 7 bases had no gene match. In DNA form, the CDR3 reads TGTGCCAGCAGCCCGACAGGGGGCGCGGACGGGGAGCTGTTTTTT. It translates to CASSPTGGADGELFF.

At least ten counts were recorded for this clonotype. V gene TRBV7-6 combines with J gene TRBJ2-3; D possibly uses TRBD1 or TRBD2 (6 bases each). The CDR3 extends over 14 amino acids. Deletions cut 1 base from V and 5 bases from J, with 10 bases between. In germline, CDR1 is SGHVS, CDR2 FNYEAQ. The CDR3 nucleotides read TGTGCCAGCAGCTTAGAAGGGGGGATAGATACGCAGTATTTT. Encoded protein: CASSLEGGIDTQYF.